This TCR beta chain was documented in a study of T cells in Graves' hyperthyroidism and ophthalmopathy. Clinical symptoms, serum thyroxine, TRAb, thyroid ultrasound and orbital computed tomography established diagnosis. TCR beta CDR3 regions were amplified from RNA. The HTBI primer set drove a first-round RT-PCR of the TCR CDR3. Each CDR3 protein gets one entry after TCRdb re-called the multiplex PCR reads with MiXCR. The top ten hold around 15% of the sample, which has 690,000 or so distinct CDR3 sequences, under 20% seen once. The ends lost 4 bases at V and 4 bases at J; junction bases unmatched: 8. Germline V lookup: CDR1 LNHDA, CDR2 SQIVND (reference sequence). The CDR3 has 15 amino acids.

V gene TRBV19 combines with J gene TRBJ2-5; 8 bases line up with TRBD1. This receptor was identified in a woman aged 45-65 years with Graves' hyperthyroidism that later progressed to Graves' ophthalmopathy. Sequencing was carried out using blood. CDR3 amino acids: CASSSSRGRGETQYF. The DNA for the CDR3 is TGTGCCAGTAGTAGCTCCAGGGGGCGGGGAGAGACCCAGTACTTC. The full variable domain, its missing parts supplied by reference TRBV19 and TRBJ2-5, is DGGITQSPKYLFRKEGQNVTLSCEQNLNHDAMYWYRQDPGQGLRLIYYSQIVNDFQKGDIAEGYSVSREKKESFPLTVTSAQKNPTAFYLCASSSSRGRGETQYFGPGTRLLVL.